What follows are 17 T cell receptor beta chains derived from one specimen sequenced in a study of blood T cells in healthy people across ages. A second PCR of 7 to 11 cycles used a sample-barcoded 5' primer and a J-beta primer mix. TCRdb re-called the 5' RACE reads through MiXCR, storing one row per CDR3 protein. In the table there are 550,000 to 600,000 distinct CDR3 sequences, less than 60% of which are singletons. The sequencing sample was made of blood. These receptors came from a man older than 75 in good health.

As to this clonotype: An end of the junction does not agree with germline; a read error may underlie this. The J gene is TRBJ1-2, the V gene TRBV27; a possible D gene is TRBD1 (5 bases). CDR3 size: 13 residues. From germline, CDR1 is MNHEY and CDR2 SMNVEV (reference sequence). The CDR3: CASSLQGYYGHTF. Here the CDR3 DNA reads TGTGCCAGCAGTTTACAGGGTTACTATGGCCACACCTTC.

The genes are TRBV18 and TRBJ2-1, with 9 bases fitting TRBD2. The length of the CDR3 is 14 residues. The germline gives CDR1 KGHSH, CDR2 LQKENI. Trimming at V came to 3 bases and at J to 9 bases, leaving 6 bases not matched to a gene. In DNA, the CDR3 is TGTGCCAGCTCACCGGCGGGGGGGCCGACTGAGCAGTTCTTC. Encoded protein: CASSPAGGPTEQFF.

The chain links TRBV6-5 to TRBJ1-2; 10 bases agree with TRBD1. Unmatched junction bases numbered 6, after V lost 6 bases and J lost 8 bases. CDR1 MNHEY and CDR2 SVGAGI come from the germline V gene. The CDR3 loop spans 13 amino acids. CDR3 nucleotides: TGTGCCAGCAGCAGACCGGGACAGGGGGGCTACACCTTC. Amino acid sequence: CASSRPGQGGYTF.

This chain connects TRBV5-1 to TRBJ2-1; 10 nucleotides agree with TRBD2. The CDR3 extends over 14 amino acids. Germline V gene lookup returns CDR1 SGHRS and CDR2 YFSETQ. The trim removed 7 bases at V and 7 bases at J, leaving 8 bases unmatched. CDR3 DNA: TGCGCCAGCCAACTAGCGGGGTTCCAGAATGAGCAGTTCTTC. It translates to CASQLAGFQNEQFF.

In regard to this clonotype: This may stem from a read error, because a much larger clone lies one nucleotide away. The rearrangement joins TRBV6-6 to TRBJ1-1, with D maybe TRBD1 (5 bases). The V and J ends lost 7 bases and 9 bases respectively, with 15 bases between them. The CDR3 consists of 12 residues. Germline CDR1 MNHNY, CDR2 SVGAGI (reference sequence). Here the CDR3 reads CASKGRESKAFF. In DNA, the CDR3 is TGTGCCAGCAAGGGCAGGGAATCTAAAGCTTTCTTT.

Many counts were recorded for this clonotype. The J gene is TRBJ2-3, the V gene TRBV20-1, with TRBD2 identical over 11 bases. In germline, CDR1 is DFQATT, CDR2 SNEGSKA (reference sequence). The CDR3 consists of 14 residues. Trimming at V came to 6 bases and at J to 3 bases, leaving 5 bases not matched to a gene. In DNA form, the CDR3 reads TGCAGTGCGCCAACTAGCGGGAGAACAGATACGCAGTATTTT. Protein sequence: CSAPTSGRTDTQYF.

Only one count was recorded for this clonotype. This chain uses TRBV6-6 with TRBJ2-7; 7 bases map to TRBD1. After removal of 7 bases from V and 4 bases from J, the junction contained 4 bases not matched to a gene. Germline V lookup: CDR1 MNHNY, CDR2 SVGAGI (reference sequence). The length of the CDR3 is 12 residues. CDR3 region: CASTAQGYEQYF. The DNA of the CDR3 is TGTGCCAGCACGGCACAGGGGTACGAGCAGTACTTC.

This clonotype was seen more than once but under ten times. The CDR3 coding sequence is TGCGCCAGCAGCTTTCAGGGGGCGGACTACAATGAGCAGTTCTTC. This encodes CASSFQGADYNEQFF. V is TRBV5-1 and J is TRBJ2-1, with TRBD1 identical over 8 bases. V was clipped by 2 bases and J by 3 bases; unmatched bases: 4. The CDR3 has 15 amino acids. In germline, CDR1 is SGHRS, CDR2 YFSETQ.

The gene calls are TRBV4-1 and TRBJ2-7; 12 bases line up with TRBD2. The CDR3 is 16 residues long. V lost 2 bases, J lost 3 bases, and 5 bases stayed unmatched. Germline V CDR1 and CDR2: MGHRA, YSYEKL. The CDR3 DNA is TGCGCCAGCAGCCAACTCGCTAGCGGGGGGGGCTACGAGCAGTACTTC. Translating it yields CASSQLASGGGYEQYF.

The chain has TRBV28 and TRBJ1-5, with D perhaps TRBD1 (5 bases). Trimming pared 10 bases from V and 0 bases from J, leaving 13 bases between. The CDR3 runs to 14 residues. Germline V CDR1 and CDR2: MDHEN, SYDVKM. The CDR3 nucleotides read TGTGCCACCATCGGGGGGAATAGCAATCAGCCCCAGCATTTT. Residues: CATIGGNSNQPQHF.

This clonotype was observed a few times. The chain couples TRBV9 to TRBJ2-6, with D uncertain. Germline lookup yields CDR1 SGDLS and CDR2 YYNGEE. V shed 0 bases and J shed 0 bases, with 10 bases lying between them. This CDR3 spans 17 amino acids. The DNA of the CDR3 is TGTGCCAGCAGCGTAGGGCCGCTTAGCTCTGGGGCCAACGTCCTGACTTTC. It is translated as CASSVGPLSSGANVLTF.

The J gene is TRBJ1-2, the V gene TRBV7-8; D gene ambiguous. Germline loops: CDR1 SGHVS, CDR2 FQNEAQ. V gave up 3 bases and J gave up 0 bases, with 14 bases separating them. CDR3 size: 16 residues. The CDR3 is CASSFNRATANYGYTF. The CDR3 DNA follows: TGTGCCAGCAGCTTCAACCGGGCTACAGCTAACTATGGCTACACCTTC.

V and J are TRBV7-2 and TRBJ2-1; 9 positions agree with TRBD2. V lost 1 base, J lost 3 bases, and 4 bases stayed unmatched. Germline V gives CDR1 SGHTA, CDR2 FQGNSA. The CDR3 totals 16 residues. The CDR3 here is CASSLEAGGIYNEQFF. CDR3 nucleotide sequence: TGTGCCAGCAGCTTAGAAGCGGGAGGCATCTACAATGAGCAGTTCTTC.

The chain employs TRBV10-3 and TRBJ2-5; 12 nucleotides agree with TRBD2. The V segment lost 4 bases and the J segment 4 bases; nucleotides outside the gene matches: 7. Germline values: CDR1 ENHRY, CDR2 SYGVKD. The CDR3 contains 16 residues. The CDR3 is CAISGSTSGGRETQYF. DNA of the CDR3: TGTGCCATCAGTGGGTCGACTAGCGGGGGCCGAGAGACCCAGTACTTC.

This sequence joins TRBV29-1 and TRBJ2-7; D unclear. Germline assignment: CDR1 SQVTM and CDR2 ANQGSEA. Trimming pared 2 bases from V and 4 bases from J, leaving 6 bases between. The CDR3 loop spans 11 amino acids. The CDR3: CSVEISYEQYF. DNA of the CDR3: TGCAGCGTTGAAATTTCGTACGAGCAGTACTTC.

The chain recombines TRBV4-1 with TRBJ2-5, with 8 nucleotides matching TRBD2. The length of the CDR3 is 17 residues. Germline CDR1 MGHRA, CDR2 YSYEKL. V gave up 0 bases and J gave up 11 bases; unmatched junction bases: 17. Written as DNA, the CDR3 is TGCGCCAGCAGCCAAGATTTTGCAAGCGGGGGAAACAATGAGCAGTACTTC. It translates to CASSQDFASGGNNEQYF.

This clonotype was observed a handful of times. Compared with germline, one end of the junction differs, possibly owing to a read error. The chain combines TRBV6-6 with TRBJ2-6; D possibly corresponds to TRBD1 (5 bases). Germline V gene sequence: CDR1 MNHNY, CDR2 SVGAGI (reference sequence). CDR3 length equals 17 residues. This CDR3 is CASSYRTGISGASVLTF. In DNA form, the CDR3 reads TGTGCCAGCAGTTACCGGACGGGTATCTCTGGGGCCAGCGTCCTGACTTTC.